Following are 28 T cell receptor beta chains from one sample sequenced in a study of identical twins. One entry per CDR3 protein, called by TCRdb with MiXCR from the 5' RACE reads. The table includes some 500,000 distinct CDR3 sequences, 13% to 15% detected once. These data were likewise used in another study, on yellow fever vaccine responses in identical twins.

The sample taken for sequencing was CD4+ T cells sorted from blood. These receptors came from a woman younger than 30 in good health.

This clonotype showed up just a few times. The genes are TRBV4-1 and TRBJ1-1, with 10 bases matching TRBD1. Germline assignment: CDR1 MGHRA and CDR2 YSYEKL. The CDR3 is 17 residues long. V shed 4 bases and J 3 bases; nucleotides not matched to a gene: 11. This CDR3 is CASSPDRDRGSDTEAFF. The CDR3 DNA sequence: TGCGCCAGCAGCCCAGACCGGGACAGGGGATCGGACACTGAAGCTTTCTTT.

This clonotype was seen repeatedly, ten times or more. This chain uses TRBV24-1 with TRBJ2-3; 7 bases align to TRBD1. Germline CDR1 and CDR2: KGHDR and SFDVKD. This CDR3 spans 14 amino acids. V shed 5 bases and J 5 bases; nucleotides not matched to a gene: 6. CDR3 DNA sequence: TGTGCCACCAGTGCTCGGGACAGTAGAGATACGCAGTATTTT. As protein: CATSARDSRDTQYF.

V gene TRBV12-5 combines with J gene TRBJ2-7, with 11 bases that match TRBD2. The CDR3 consists of 16 residues. Germline CDR1 and CDR2: LGHNT and FRNRAP. V shed 5 bases, J shed 4 bases, and the junction held 10 bases outside the gene matches. CDR3 region: CASGTNLAGGLYEQYF. Written as DNA, the CDR3 is TGTGCTAGTGGTACGAATCTAGCGGGAGGATTGTACGAGCAGTACTTC.

The table lists this clonotype with a few counts. The chain links TRBV6-2 or TRBV6-3 to TRBJ2-7; no firm D call. The CDR3 runs 15 residues. Germline loops: CDR1 MNHEY, CDR2 SVGEGT. V was trimmed by 4 bases and J by 3 bases, leaving 16 bases between them. The CDR3 bases are TGTGCCAGCAGTTTTTTGAGAGACTCAGGCTACGAGCAGTACTTC. Amino acids: CASSFLRDSGYEQYF.

The CDR3 reads CASSYDLRGAEQYF. For the CDR3, the DNA is TGTGCCAGCAGTTACGATCTGCGTGGTGCCGAGCAGTACTTC. The rearrangement joins TRBV6-2 or TRBV6-3 to TRBJ2-7; D remains ambiguous. This CDR3 has 14 amino acids. V was shortened by 2 bases and J by 6 bases, with 14 bases between the two germline ends. Germline V gene data show CDR1 as MNHEY and CDR2 as SVGEGT.

V gene TRBV6-1 combines with J gene TRBJ2-3; D unresolved. CDR3 length: 14 amino acids. V shed 9 bases and J shed 0 bases, with 13 bases lying between them. From germline, CDR1 is MNHNS and CDR2 SASEGT. The CDR3 DNA follows: TGTGCCAGTGGGCGCGTACCTAGCACAGATACGCAGTATTTT. As protein: CASGRVPSTDTQYF.

This clonotype was detected a few times. The rearrangement uses TRBV28 and TRBJ1-4, with TRBD1 matching 7 bases. Germline-derived CDR1 and CDR2 are MDHEN and SYDVKM. V lost 8 bases and J lost 4; bases outside the gene matches: 1. This CDR3 has 12 amino acids. The CDR3 nucleotides are TGTGCCAGCGGGACAGTTAATGAAAAACTGTTTTTT. It translates to CASGTVNEKLFF. Variable domain in full (rest from reference TRBV28 and TRBJ1-4): DVKVTQSSRYLVKRTGEKVFLECVQDMDHENMFWYRQDPGLGLRLIYFSYDVKMKEKGDIPEGYSVSREKKERFSLILESASTNQTSMYLCASGTVNEKLFFGSGTQLSVL.

The CDR3 protein is CASSLDRGYGEQFF. The CDR3 nucleotides read TGTGCCAGCAGCTTGGACAGGGGTTATGGTGAGCAGTTCTTC. This chain uses TRBV5-8 with TRBJ2-1, with 7 bases identical to TRBD1. The CDR3 is 14 amino acids. The germline CDR1 and CDR2 sequences are SGHTS and YDEGEE. Trimming took 0 bases from V and 9 from J; bases not matched to a gene: 6.

This clonotype appeared once. The chain employs TRBV2 and TRBJ2-1, with 8 bases fitting TRBD2. After removal of 8 bases from V and 4 bases from J, the junction contained 13 bases not matched to a gene. Germline V lookup: CDR1 SNHLY, CDR2 FYNNEI. CDR3 length: 16 amino acids. The CDR3 nucleotides are TGTGCCAGCGACCGAGCGGGGGCGGGGGCTTACAATGAGCAGTTCTTC. This sequence encodes CASDRAGAGAYNEQFF.

The chain couples TRBV18 to TRBJ2-5; 7 positions match TRBD1. With 8 bases clipped from V and 2 bases from J, the junction kept 14 bases outside the gene matches. From germline, CDR1 is KGHSH and CDR2 LQKENI. This CDR3 is built from 16 residues. In DNA form, the CDR3 reads TGTGCCAGCACAGCCAGAGGACAGGCACCACAAGAGACCCAGTACTTC. Protein sequence: CASTARGQAPQETQYF.

This clonotype was recorded a few times. The chain recombines TRBV29-1 with TRBJ2-7; perhaps TRBD2 as D (5 bases). CDR3 length: 11 amino acids. Looked up from germline, CDR1 is SQVTM and CDR2 is ANQGSEA. Trimming removed 4 bases from V and 6 bases from J, with 10 bases in between. CDR3 coding DNA: TGCAGCGTTGGAGGGCCGCGCGAGCAGTACTTC. Residues: CSVGGPREQYF.

The rearrangement uses TRBV7-2 and TRBJ1-6, with D possibly being TRBD1 (5 bases). Trimming removed 5 bases at V and 7 bases at J, with 12 bases between. This CDR3 is 14 amino acids long. Germline CDR1 is SGHTA and CDR2 is FQGNSA. CDR3 loop: CASSDRGVNSPLHF. CDR3 DNA sequence: TGTGCCAGCAGCGATAGGGGCGTGAATTCACCCCTCCACTTT. Complete variable domain (other parts from reference TRBV7-2 and TRBJ1-6): GAGVSQSPSNKVTEKGKDVELRCDPISGHTALYWYRQSLGQGLEFLIYFQGNSAPDKSGLPSDRFSAERTGGSVSTLTIQRTQQEDSAVYLCASSDRGVNSPLHFGNGTRLTVT.

This clonotype was recorded at least ten times. This rearrangement joins TRBV29-1 to TRBJ2-1; 7 positions match TRBD2. The trim removed 5 bases at V and 4 bases at J, leaving 8 bases unmatched. There are 14 residues in the CDR3. Germline V gene sequence: CDR1 SQVTM, CDR2 ANQGSEA. CDR3 bases: TGCAGCGTTAGGGGAGGGAGTGGATACAATGAGCAGTTCTTC. Protein: CSVRGGSGYNEQFF.

This clonotype was counted between two and nine times. The chain uses TRBV6-1 and TRBJ2-3; TRBD2 aligns across 9 bases. CDR3 length: 19 amino acids. V shed 6 bases, J shed 4 bases, and the junction held 20 bases outside the gene matches. From germline, CDR1 is MNHNS and CDR2 SASEGT. The CDR3, as DNA: TGTGCCAGCAGCCTCGTGAGAGCGGGAGGCCCCCTTACGTCAGATACGCAGTATTTT. Translating it yields CASSLVRAGGPLTSDTQYF.

This sequence joins TRBV6-5 and TRBJ2-5, with 13 bases lining up with TRBD2. The CDR3 runs to 16 residues. The germline V gene encodes CDR1 MNHEY and CDR2 SVGAGI. J was trimmed by 0 bases and V by 5 bases; bases with no gene match: 3. CDR3 nucleotides: TGTGCCAGCAGTAACGGGACTAGCGGGGACCAAGAGACCCAGTACTTC. Translating gives CASSNGTSGDQETQYF.

The chain combines TRBV4-3 with TRBJ2-2, with 8 nucleotides matching TRBD1. The CDR3 length is 16 residues. V lost 0 bases and J lost 6; bases outside the gene matches: 6. From germline, CDR1 is LGHNA and CDR2 YSLEER. CDR3 DNA: TGCGCCAGCAGCCAAGATCTCGCAGGGGGCCCCGGGGAGCTGTTTTTT. Its protein is CASSQDLAGGPGELFF.

The chain links TRBV30 to TRBJ2-1; D ambiguous. The CDR3 sequence is 13 residues long. V was clipped by 5 bases and J by 0 bases, with 8 bases between them. Germline values: CDR1 GTSNPN, CDR2 SVGIG (reference sequence). Here the CDR3 DNA reads TGTGCCTGGGGGCTGAGCTCCTACAATGAGCAGTTCTTC. Translated, it gives CAWGLSSYNEQFF.

This chain joins TRBV10-1 and TRBJ2-1; 7 nucleotides line up with TRBD2. This CDR3 has 14 amino acids. In germline, CDR1 is WNHNN, CDR2 SYGVQD (reference sequence). V shed 7 bases and J 6 bases; nucleotides not matched to a gene: 9. The CDR3 reads CASKRQGGVNEQFF. DNA for the CDR3: TGCGCCAGCAAAAGGCAGGGAGGGGTCAATGAGCAGTTCTTC.

At least ten counts were recorded for this clonotype. The chain joins TRBV5-1 to TRBJ2-1, with a tentative D call TRBD2 (5 bases). The V gene lost 4 bases and the J gene lost 6 bases, with 14 bases spanning the gap. The germline V gene encodes CDR1 SGHRS and CDR2 YFSETQ. The CDR3 runs 14 residues. CDR3 DNA: TGCGCCAGCAGCATAGGGCTAGCTCTCAATGAGCAGTTCTTC. Encoded protein: CASSIGLALNEQFF.

This chain connects TRBV11-2 to TRBJ2-3; D remains ambiguous. V shed 4 bases and J shed 0 bases, with 17 bases lying between them. Germline V CDR1 and CDR2: SGHAT, FQNNGV. The CDR3 has 17 residues. CDR3 residues: CASSSRTSTGSTDTQYF. The CDR3 DNA reads TGTGCCAGCAGCTCTAGGACCTCAACGGGTAGCACAGATACGCAGTATTTT.

In this sample, this clonotype turned up once. The chain recombines TRBV5-1 with TRBJ2-3; 8 nucleotides agree with TRBD2. The trim removed 0 bases at V and 5 bases at J, leaving 5 bases unmatched. Per the germline V gene, CDR1 is SGHRS and CDR2 is YFSETQ. CDR3 length: 15 amino acids. CDR3 in DNA: TGCGCCAGCAGCTTGGAGGGGCTAGCGGGAGATACGCAGTATTTT. This sequence encodes CASSLEGLAGDTQYF.

The rearrangement joins TRBV2 to TRBJ2-7; TRBD2 might be the D (5 bases). The germline CDR1 and CDR2 sequences are SNHLY and FYNNEI. V lost 5 bases to trimming and J lost 6 bases, with 14 bases between them. CDR3 length: 13 amino acids. The CDR3 loop reads CASSYRDLGEQYF. The CDR3 coding sequence is TGTGCCAGCAGTTACCGGGATCTCGGCGAGCAGTACTTC. The variable domain in full, completed from reference TRBV2 and TRBJ2-7, reads EPEVTQTPSHQVTQMGQEVILRCVPISNHLYFYWYRQILGQKVEFLVSFYNNEISEKSEIFDDQFSVERPDGSNFTLKIRSTKLEDSAMYFCASSYRDLGEQYFGPGTRLTVT.

The rearrangement links TRBV7-6 to TRBJ1-2; maybe TRBD1 (5 bases). This CDR3 has 16 amino acids. Between the trimmed V and J ends, which lost 4 bases and 3 bases, there was a span of 18 bases. Germline V gene lookup returns CDR1 SGHVS and CDR2 FNYEAQ. The CDR3 reads CASSSTSGGWDYGYTF. CDR3 DNA sequence: TGTGCCAGCAGCTCCACATCGGGGGGGTGGGACTATGGCTACACCTTC.

This chain connects TRBV29-1 to TRBJ2-5; possible D gene TRBD1, 5 bases. CDR3 size: 12 residues. Trimming removed 6 bases at V and 2 bases at J, with 10 bases between. Germline CDR1 SQVTM, CDR2 ANQGSEA. CDR3 residues: CSVRQSQETQYF. DNA of the CDR3: TGCAGCGTCCGACAGAGTCAAGAGACCCAGTACTTC. The entire variable domain, with the rest obtained from reference TRBV29-1 and TRBJ2-5, is as follows: SAVISQKPSRDICQRGTSLTIQCQVDSQVTMMFWYRQQPGQSLTLIATANQGSEATYESGFVIDKFPISRPNLTFSTLTVSNMSPEDSSIYLCSVRQSQETQYFGPGTRLLVL.

The chain has TRBV12-3 or TRBV12-4 and TRBJ2-3; 7 nucleotides match TRBD2. The CDR3 runs to 16 residues. With 4 bases clipped from V and 2 bases from J, the junction kept 9 bases outside the gene matches. CDR3 bases: TGTGCCAGCAGTTCGGGGGGACGACAACCCACAGATACGCAGTATTTT. As protein: CASSSGGRQPTDTQYF.

The chain is built from TRBV6-6 and TRBJ2-7; 8 bases are shared with TRBD1. This CDR3 contains 13 residues. J gave up 4 bases and V 4 bases, and 3 bases lay outside the gene matches. CDR1 is MNHNY and CDR2 is SVGAGI in the germline V gene (reference sequence). The CDR3 DNA reads TGTGCCAGCAGTTGGACAGGGAATTACGAGCAGTACTTC. Protein: CASSWTGNYEQYF.

The chain has TRBV24-1 and TRBJ2-6; 10 nucleotides agree with TRBD1. CDR1 and CDR2 (germline): KGHDR, SFDVKD. V lost 3 bases and J lost 12; bases outside the gene matches: 1. The CDR3 has 13 amino acids. In nucleotides, the CDR3 is TGTGCCACCAGTGATCGGACAGGGGGCGTCCTGACTTTC. This encodes CATSDRTGGVLTF.

The genes are TRBV6-2 or TRBV6-3 and TRBJ2-4, with D possibly matching TRBD2 (6 bases). V was trimmed by 5 bases and J by 0 bases, leaving 29 bases between them. CDR3 length: 21 amino acids. Per germline, CDR1 MNHEY and CDR2 SVGEGT. The CDR3 region has the DNA TGTGCCAGCAGTACTTCCCTGACGGGACTCTCCCCCACGATAGCCAAAAACATTCAGTACTTC. It translates to CASSTSLTGLSPTIAKNIQYF.